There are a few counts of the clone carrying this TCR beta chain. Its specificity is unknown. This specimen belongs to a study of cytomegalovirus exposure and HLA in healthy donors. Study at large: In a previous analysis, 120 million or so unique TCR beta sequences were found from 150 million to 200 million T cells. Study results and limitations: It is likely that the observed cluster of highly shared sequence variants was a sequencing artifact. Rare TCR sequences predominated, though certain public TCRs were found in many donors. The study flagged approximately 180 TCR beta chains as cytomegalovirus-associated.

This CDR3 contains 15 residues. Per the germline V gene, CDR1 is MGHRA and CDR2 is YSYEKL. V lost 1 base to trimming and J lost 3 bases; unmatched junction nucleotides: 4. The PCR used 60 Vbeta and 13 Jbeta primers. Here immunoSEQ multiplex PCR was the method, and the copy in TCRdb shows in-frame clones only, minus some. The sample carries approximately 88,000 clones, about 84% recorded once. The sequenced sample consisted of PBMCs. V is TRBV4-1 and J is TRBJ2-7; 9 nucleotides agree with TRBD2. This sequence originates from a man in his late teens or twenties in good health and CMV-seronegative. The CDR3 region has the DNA TGCGCCAGCAGCCAAGGGGAGCGGGGGGTCTACGAGCAGTACTTC. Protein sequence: CASSQGERGVYEQYF.